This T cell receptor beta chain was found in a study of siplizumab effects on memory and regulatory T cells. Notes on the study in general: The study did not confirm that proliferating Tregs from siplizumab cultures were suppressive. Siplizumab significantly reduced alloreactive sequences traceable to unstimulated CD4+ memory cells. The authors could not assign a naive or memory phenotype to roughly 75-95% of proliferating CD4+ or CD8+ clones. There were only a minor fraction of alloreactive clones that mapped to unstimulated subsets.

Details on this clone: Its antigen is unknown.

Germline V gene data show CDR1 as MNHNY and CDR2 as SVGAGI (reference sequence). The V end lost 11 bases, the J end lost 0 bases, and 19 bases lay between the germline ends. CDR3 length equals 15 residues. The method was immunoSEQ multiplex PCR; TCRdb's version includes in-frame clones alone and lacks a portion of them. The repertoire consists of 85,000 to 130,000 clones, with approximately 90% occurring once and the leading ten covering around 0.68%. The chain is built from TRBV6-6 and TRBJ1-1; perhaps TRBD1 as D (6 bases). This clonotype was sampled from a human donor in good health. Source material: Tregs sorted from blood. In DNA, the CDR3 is TGTGCCGGATCTGAACCAGGGACACTGAACACTGAAGCTTTCTTT. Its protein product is CAGSEPGTLNTEAFF.